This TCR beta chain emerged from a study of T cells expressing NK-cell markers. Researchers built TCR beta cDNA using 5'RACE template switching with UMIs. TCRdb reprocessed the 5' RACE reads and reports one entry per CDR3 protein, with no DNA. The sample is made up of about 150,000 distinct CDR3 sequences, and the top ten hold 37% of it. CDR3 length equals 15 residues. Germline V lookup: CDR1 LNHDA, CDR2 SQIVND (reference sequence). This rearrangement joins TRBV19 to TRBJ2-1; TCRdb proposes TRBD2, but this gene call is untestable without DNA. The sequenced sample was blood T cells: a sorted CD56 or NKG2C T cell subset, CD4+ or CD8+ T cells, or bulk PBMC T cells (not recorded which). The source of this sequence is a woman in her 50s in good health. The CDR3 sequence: CASSMGAGPGNEQFF.